These 11 T cell receptor beta chains came from one sample sequenced in a study of blood T cells in healthy people across ages. A second roughly 7 to 12 cycle PCR used barcoded and J-beta primers. MiXCR, run by TCRdb on the 5' RACE reads, gives a single entry per CDR3 protein. Among about 1.8 million distinct CDR3 sequences listed, 49% were seen once. Material for sequencing was blood. Source of these receptors: a woman in her thirties or forties in good health.

For this clonotype: The junction differs from germline at one of its ends, possibly a read error. The chain combines TRBV6-6 with TRBJ2-5, with D perhaps matching TRBD2 (5 bases). Germline V gene lookup returns CDR1 MNHNY and CDR2 SVGAGI (reference sequence). The CDR3 has 15 amino acids. CDR3 in DNA: TGTGCCAGCAGTTACTCCCCGAACCGGGAAGAGTCCCAGTACTTC. Its translation: CASSYSPNREESQYF.

The rearrangement uses TRBV27 and TRBJ2-7; 8 nucleotides align to TRBD2. The tail of the sequence fits TRBJ2-5 better, so the J call may be wrong. Germline lookup yields CDR1 MNHEY and CDR2 SMNVEV (reference sequence). The CDR3 totals 14 residues. For the CDR3, the DNA is TGTGCCAGCAGTTTCTACCCGGGGGGGGAGACCCAGTACTTC. Amino acid sequence: CASSFYPGGETQYF.

This chain joins TRBV4-1 and TRBJ2-7, with D possibly matching TRBD2 (5 bases). The CDR3 runs 15 residues. CDR1 and CDR2 (germline): MGHRA, YSYEKL. Deletions cut 2 bases from V and 3 bases from J, with 14 bases between. Here the CDR3 DNA reads TGCGCCAGCAGCCAACTATATGATGACTACTACGAGCAGTACTTC. Its translation: CASSQLYDDYYEQYF.

This clonotype was counted between two and nine times. CDR3 sequence (DNA): TGTGCCAGCAGTCAGCCGACAGGGGTCAGTTTCCGGGAGCAGTTCTTC. This translates into CASSQPTGVSFREQFF. The chain is built from TRBV12-3 or TRBV12-4 and TRBJ2-1; the match to TRBD1 covers 8 bases. V lost 5 bases to trimming and J lost 10 bases; unmatched junction nucleotides: 16. The CDR3 extends over 16 amino acids.

The gene calls are TRBV15 and TRBJ2-7; 9 bases are a match to TRBD1. The J segment lost 3 bases and the V segment lost 3 bases, leaving 3 bases of the junction unmatched. The CDR3 sequence is 14 residues long. The germline gives CDR1 LNHNV, CDR2 YYDKDF (reference sequence). In DNA, the CDR3 is TGTGCCACCAGCAGGGAGACAGGGGGCTACGAGCAGTACTTC. Its protein product is CATSRETGGYEQYF.

This chain links TRBV20-1 with TRBJ2-7, with D possibly matching TRBD2 (5 bases). V shed 6 bases and J shed 2 bases, with 11 bases lying between them. Germline V gene data show CDR1 as DFQATT and CDR2 as SNEGSKA (reference sequence). The length of the CDR3 is 12 residues. CDR3 region: CSAAAGTYEQYF. The CDR3 DNA sequence: TGCAGTGCGGCGGCCGGGACCTACGAGCAGTACTTC.

Concerning this clonotype itself: One junction end disagrees with the germline gene, perhaps due to a read error. The chain couples TRBV11-2 to TRBJ2-5, with a tentative D call TRBD1 (5 bases). This CDR3 is built from 15 residues. Germline-derived CDR1 and CDR2 are SGHAT and FQNNGV. The CDR3: CASGLEPGPRETQYF. DNA for the CDR3: TGTGCCAGCGGCTTAGAACCAGGGCCCAGGGAGACCCAGTACTTC.

This clonotype was seen just once. The chain employs TRBV29-1 and TRBJ2-5; weak D call: TRBD2 (6 bases). V lost 8 bases and J lost 2, with 15 bases in between. CDR1 is SQVTM and CDR2 is ANQGSEA in the germline V gene. The CDR3 has 13 residues. This CDR3 is CSTGGETQETQYF. The CDR3 nucleotides read TGCAGCACTGGCGGGGAGACACAAGAGACCCAGTACTTC.

This clonotype showed up many times. The V call is TRBV7-9, the J call TRBJ2-3; the D is unclear. The CDR3 totals 13 residues. Trimming cost V 5 bases and J 0 bases, with 6 bases left between them. Germline V gene lookup returns CDR1 SEHNR and CDR2 FQNEAQ (reference sequence). The CDR3 nucleotides are TGTGCCAGCAGCGCAGCTAGCACAGATACGCAGTATTTT. Translation: CASSAASTDTQYF.

J is TRBJ2-7 and V is TRBV10-2; 7 bases fit TRBD1. This CDR3 contains 19 residues. V trimming: 3 bases; J trimming: 2 bases; junction bases outside the gene matches: 19. CDR1 and CDR2 from the germline V gene are WSHSY and SAAADI. The CDR3 coding sequence is TGCGCCAGCAGTGACCAAACGACCCATACAGGGGCGCCAGCCTACGAGCAGTACTTC. This sequence encodes CASSDQTTHTGAPAYEQYF.

V is TRBV4-3 and J is TRBJ1-2; D is perhaps TRBD1 (6 bases). Trimming shortened V by 5 bases and J by 4 bases, and 17 bases separated the two germline ends. Germline lookup yields CDR1 LGHNA and CDR2 YSLEER. CDR3 length equals 15 residues. CDR3 sequence reads: CASSRGAGPTYGYTF. The DNA for the CDR3 is TGCGCCAGCAGCAGGGGGGCAGGACCCACCTATGGCTACACCTTC.